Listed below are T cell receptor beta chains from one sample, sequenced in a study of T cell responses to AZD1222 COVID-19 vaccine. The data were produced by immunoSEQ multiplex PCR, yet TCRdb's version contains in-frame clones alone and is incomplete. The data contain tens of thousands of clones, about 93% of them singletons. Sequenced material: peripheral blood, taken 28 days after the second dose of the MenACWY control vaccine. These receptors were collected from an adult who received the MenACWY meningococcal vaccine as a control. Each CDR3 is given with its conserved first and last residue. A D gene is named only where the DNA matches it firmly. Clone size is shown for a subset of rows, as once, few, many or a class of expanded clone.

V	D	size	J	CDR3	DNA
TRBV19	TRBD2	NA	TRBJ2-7	CASSAGEGYEQYF	TGTGCCAGTAGTGCTGGGGAGGGCTACGAGCAGTACTTC
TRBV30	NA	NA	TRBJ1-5	CAWSEGHGQPQHF	TGTGCCTGGAGTGAAGGCCACGGGCAGCCCCAGCATTTT
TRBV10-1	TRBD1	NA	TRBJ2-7	CASAAPGGYEQYF	TGCGCCAGCGCAGCGCCAGGGGGCTACGAGCAGTACTTC
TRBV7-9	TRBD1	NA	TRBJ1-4	CASSPDRGRHEKLFF	TGTGCCAGCAGCCCGGACAGGGGGCGGCATGAAAAACTGTTTTTT
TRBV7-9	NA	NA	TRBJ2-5	CASSSPGGVGETQYF	TGTGCCAGCAGCTCCCCAGGAGGGGTGGGGGAGACCCAGTACTTC
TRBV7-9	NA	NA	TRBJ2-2	CASSLYAWGESTGELFF	TGTGCCAGCAGCTTATATGCGTGGGGGGAATCGACCGGGGAGCTGTTTTTT
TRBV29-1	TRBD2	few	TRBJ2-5	CSVEDWTSEASETQYF	TGCAGCGTTGAAGATTGGACTAGCGAGGCTTCTGAGACCCAGTACTTC
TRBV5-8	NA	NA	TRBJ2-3	CASSFLGGPSTDTQYF	TGTGCCAGCAGCTTTCTCGGGGGACCTAGCACAGATACGCAGTATTTT
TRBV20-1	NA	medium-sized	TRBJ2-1	CSASVGGYNEQFF	TGCAGTGCTAGTGTAGGGGGCTACAATGAGCAGTTCTTC
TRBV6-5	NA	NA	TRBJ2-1	CASTQGDPNYNEQFF	TGTGCCAGCACCCAGGGCGACCCCAACTACAATGAGCAGTTCTTC
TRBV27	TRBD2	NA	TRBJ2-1	CASTPRGRWGVVSYNEQFF	TGTGCCAGCACCCCCCGCGGGAGGTGGGGTGTAGTGTCCTACAATGAGCAGTTCTTC
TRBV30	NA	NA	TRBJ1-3	CAWSVLRGGNTIYF	TGTGCCTGGAGTGTCCTCCGGGGAGGAAACACCATATATTTT
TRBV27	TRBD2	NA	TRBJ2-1	CASWGGNEQFF	TGTGCCAGCTGGGGGGGCAATGAGCAGTTCTTC
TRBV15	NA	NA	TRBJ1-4	CATSRAGEKLFF	TGTGCCACCAGCAGAGCGGGCGAAAAACTGTTTTTT
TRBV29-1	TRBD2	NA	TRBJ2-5	CSVRAGQETQYF	TGCAGCGTACGAGCGGGGCAAGAGACCCAGTACTTC
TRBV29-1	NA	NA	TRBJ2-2	CSVGSGTGELFF	TGCAGCGTTGGCAGCGGCACCGGGGAGCTGTTTTTT
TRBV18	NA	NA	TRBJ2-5	CASSGEETQYF	TGTGCCAGCTCAGGGGAAGAGACCCAGTACTTC
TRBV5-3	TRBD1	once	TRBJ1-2	CARSLVRDRGTGYTF	TGTGCCAGAAGCTTGGTGCGGGACAGGGGAACTGGCTACACCTTC
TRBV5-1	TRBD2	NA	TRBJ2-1	CASSRTSGVYNEQFF	TGCGCCAGCAGCAGGACTAGCGGGGTCTACAATGAGCAGTTCTTC
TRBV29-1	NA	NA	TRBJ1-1	CSVEESMNTEAFF	TGCAGCGTTGAAGAGAGCATGAACACTGAAGCTTTCTTT
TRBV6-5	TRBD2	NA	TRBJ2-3	CASGRGSRTDTQYF	TGTGCCAGCGGGAGGGGCTCCCGCACAGATACGCAGTATTTT
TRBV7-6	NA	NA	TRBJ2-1	CASSLVVGGGSVGEQFF	TGTGCCAGCAGCTTAGTTGTTGGGGGAGGCTCGGTGGGTGAGCAGTTCTTC
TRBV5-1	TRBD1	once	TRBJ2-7	CASSRQRQGLDEQYF	TGCGCCAGCAGCCGCCAACGACAGGGGTTGGACGAGCAGTACTTC
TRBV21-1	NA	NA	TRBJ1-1	CASSLNTEAFF	TGTGCCAGCAGCCTGAACACTGAAGCTTTCTTT
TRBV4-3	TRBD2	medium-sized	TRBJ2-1	CASSLPVAGPNEQFF	TGCGCCAGCAGCCTGCCGGTAGCGGGCCCCAATGAGCAGTTCTTC
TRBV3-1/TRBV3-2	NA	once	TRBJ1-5	CASSPTSSNQPQHF	TGTGCCAGCAGCCCGACTTCAAGCAATCAGCCCCAGCATTTT
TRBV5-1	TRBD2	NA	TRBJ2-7	CASSDGLAASYKQYF	TGCGCCAGCAGCGATGGACTAGCCGCGTCCTACAAGCAGTACTTC
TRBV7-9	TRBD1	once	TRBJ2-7	CASQPRDRAYEQYF	TGTGCCAGCCAGCCAAGGGACAGAGCCTACGAGCAGTACTTC
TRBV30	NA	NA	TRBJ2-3	CAWSWGAATDTQYF	TGTGCCTGGTCATGGGGAGCGGCCACAGATACGCAGTATTTT
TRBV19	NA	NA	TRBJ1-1	CASSIPTNTEAFF	TGTGCCAGTAGTATCCCCACGAACACTGAAGCTTTCTTT
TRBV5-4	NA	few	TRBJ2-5	CASSGRPSAIPIGETQYF	TGTGCCAGCAGCGGGAGGCCTAGCGCTATTCCTATCGGAGAGACCCAGTACTTC
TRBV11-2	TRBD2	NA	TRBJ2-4	CASSPGLAGGRNIQYF	TGTGCCAGCAGCCCCGGACTAGCGGGAGGAAGGAACATTCAGTACTTC
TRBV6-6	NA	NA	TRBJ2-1	CASSFGLNQGEQFF	TGTGCCAGCAGTTTCGGACTCAATCAGGGTGAGCAGTTCTTC
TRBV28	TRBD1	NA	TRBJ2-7	CASSLSGSGGYEQYF	TGTGCCAGCAGTTTATCCGGGTCAGGGGGCTACGAGCAGTACTTC
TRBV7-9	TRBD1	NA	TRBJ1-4	CASSSSTGGFEKLFF	TGTGCCAGCAGCTCCTCGACAGGGGGCTTTGAAAAACTGTTTTTT
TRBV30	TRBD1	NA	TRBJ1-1	CAWGGDSLNTEAFF	TGTGCCTGGGGCGGGGACAGCTTGAACACTGAAGCTTTCTTT
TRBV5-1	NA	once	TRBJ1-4	CASSFGTPNEKLFF	TGCGCCAGCAGCTTCGGGACGCCAAATGAAAAACTGTTTTTT
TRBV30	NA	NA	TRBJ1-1	CASPGGDTEAFF	TGTGCGTCCCCCGGGGGGGACACTGAAGCTTTCTTT
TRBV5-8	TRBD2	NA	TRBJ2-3	CASSLRAGGITDTQYF	TGTGCCAGCAGCTTGCGAGCGGGAGGCATCACAGATACGCAGTATTTT
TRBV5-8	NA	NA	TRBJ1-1	CASSLTSDARTEAFF	TGTGCCAGCAGCTTGACTTCCGACGCGAGAACTGAAGCTTTCTTT
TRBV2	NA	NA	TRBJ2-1	CASSLAASSYNEQFF	TGTGCCAGCAGTTTAGCGGCAAGCTCCTACAATGAGCAGTTCTTC
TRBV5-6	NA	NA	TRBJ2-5	CASSTEGGGAGETQYF	TGTGCCAGCAGCACCGAAGGGGGGGGAGCGGGCGAGACCCAGTACTTC
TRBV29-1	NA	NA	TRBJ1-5	CSGSYQPQHF	TGCAGCGGGTCTTATCAGCCCCAGCATTTT
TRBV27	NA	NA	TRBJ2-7	CASSGWGTYEQYF	TGTGCCAGCAGTGGGTGGGGAACGTACGAGCAGTACTTC
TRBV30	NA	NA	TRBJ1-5	CAWKGAENQPQHF	TGTGCCTGGAAAGGGGCGGAAAATCAGCCCCAGCATTTT
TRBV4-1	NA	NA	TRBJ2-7	CASSQVFNPFSYEQYF	TGCGCCAGCAGCCAAGTTTTCAATCCGTTCTCCTACGAGCAGTACTTC
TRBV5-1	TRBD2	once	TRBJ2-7	CASSQTSGSYEQYF	TGCGCCAGCAGCCAAACTAGCGGGAGTTACGAGCAGTACTTC
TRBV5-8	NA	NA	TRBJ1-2	CASSLALQGPYGYTF	TGTGCCAGCAGCTTGGCGCTCCAGGGCCCCTATGGCTACACCTTC
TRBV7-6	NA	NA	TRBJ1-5	CASSLDPNNQPQHF	TGTGCCAGCAGCTTAGACCCCAACAATCAGCCCCAGCATTTT
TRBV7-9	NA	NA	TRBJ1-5	CASSSRDNQPQHF	TGTGCCAGCAGCTCCAGGGACAATCAGCCCCAGCATTTT
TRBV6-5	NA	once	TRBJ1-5	CASSLRQSYQPQHF	TGTGCCAGCAGTCTTCGACAGTCCTATCAGCCCCAGCATTTT
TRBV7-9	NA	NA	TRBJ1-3	CASRQGTGNTIYF	TGTGCCAGCAGGCAGGGGACTGGAAACACCATATATTTT
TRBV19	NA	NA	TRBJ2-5	CASSLAGDQETQYF	TGTGCCAGTAGTTTGGCCGGGGACCAAGAGACCCAGTACTTC